This is a list of T cell receptor beta chains from one sample in a study of post-analysis software for immune sequencing data. TCRdb re-derived calls from the PCR reads in MiXCR, one entry per CDR3 protein. The top ten hold approximately 10% of the sample, which has hundreds of thousands of distinct CDR3 sequences, 55% to 70% seen once. The material sequenced was blood. These TCRs come from a girl between 2 and 10 years old with multiple sclerosis. Each CDR3 is given with its conserved first and last residue. D genes are given only for firm matches. A clone size is listed for some rows: how often the clone was seen (once, few, many), or a class if it is expanded.

few	-	TRBV6-2/TRBV6-3	TRBJ2-7	TGTGCCAGCAGTTATCGACTGTCCAACAAGAGAACCCAGTACTTC	CASSYRLSNKRTQYF
-	TRBD1	TRBV4-1	TRBJ2-6	TGCGCCAGCAGCCACCTCGGACAGGGGGCAACGAAAGGGGCCAACGTCCTGACTTTC	CASSHLGQGATKGANVLTF
-	TRBD1	TRBV7-2	TRBJ1-2	TGTGCCAGCAGCTTAACAGGGGACTATAGCTACACCTTC	CASSLTGDYSYTF
-	TRBD1	TRBV15	TRBJ2-1	TGTGCCACCAGCAGGGACAGGGGAGGATACAATGAGCAGTTCTTC	CATSRDRGGYNEQFF
-	TRBD2	TRBV5-1	TRBJ2-3	TGCGCCAGCGGTGGGGTAGCGGGGGATACGCAGTATTTT	CASGGVAGDTQYF
once	-	TRBV6-1	TRBJ1-5	TGTGCCAGCAGTGAAGGGATAGGGCGGAGAAGCAATCAGCCCCAGCATTTT	CASSEGIGRRSNQPQHF
-	-	TRBV9	TRBJ2-3	TGTGCCAGCAGCGTAGTAGAAGATACGCAGTATTTT	CASSVVEDTQYF
-	-	TRBV7-9	TRBJ1-1	TGTGCCAGCAGCCTACAGTTCATGAACACTGAAGCTTTCTTT	CASSLQFMNTEAFF
-	-	TRBV18	TRBJ2-7	TGTGCCAGCTCACGACTCGGGGGTCCCCTCCCCCTCTACGAGCAGTACTTC	CASSRLGGPLPLYEQYF
-	TRBD1	TRBV19	TRBJ1-5	TGTGCCAGTAGTATGGGACAGAGTCATCAGCCCCAGCATTTT	CASSMGQSHQPQHF
-	TRBD1	TRBV29-1	TRBJ1-2	TGCAGCGTTGAAGCTCGAGGGGGCAACGGCTACACCTTC	CSVEARGGNGYTF
-	-	TRBV7-2	TRBJ2-1	TGTGCCGGCAGCTTAGTTCAGCCCGAGCAGTTCTTC	CAGSLVQPEQFF
-	TRBD1	TRBV15	TRBJ2-5	TGTGCCACCAGCACGGACAGGGGTGTTCAAGAGACCCAGTACTTC	CATSTDRGVQETQYF
-	-	TRBV12-5	TRBJ2-1	TGTGCTAGTGGTTTGGTATTTAATGAGCAGTTCTTC	CASGLVFNEQFF
-	TRBD1	TRBV6-1	TRBJ2-3	TGTGCCAGCAGTGAGTGGGGACAGGGGGGCACAGATACGCAGTATTTT	CASSEWGQGGTDTQYF
once	-	TRBV24-1	TRBJ2-1	TGTGCCACCAGTGATTTGCTCGGCGGCAGATCGTTCTTC	CATSDLLGGRSFF
-	-	TRBV6-5	TRBJ2-5	TGTGCCAGCAGTTACTCTCCAGCGCCCCCTCATTTGTCCCAGTACTTC	CASSYSPAPPHLSQYF
few	-	TRBV9	TRBJ2-1	TGTGCCAGCAGCGTGCCGGGGCATTTTAATGAGCAGTTCTTC	CASSVPGHFNEQFF
-	TRBD2	TRBV29-1	TRBJ2-3	TGCAGCGTTAATACTCTTAGCGGGCGATTCACAGATACGCAGTATTTT	CSVNTLSGRFTDTQYF
few	TRBD1	TRBV5-1	TRBJ2-1	TGCGCCAGCAGCTTGAGGGGCTCGGGACAGAGTACCAATGAGCAGTTCTTC	CASSLRGSGQSTNEQFF
few	TRBD1	TRBV10-2	TRBJ2-6	TGCGCCAGCAGTGAGTCCCGGGACAGCTCTGGGGCCAACGTCCTGACTTTC	CASSESRDSSGANVLTF
-	-	TRBV29-1	TRBJ1-2	TGCAGCGGAGGGACTGACTATGGCTACACCTTC	CSGGTDYGYTF